This TCR beta chain was identified in a study of blood T cells in healthy people across ages. There were at least 5.5 micrograms of total RNA extracted from every sample. Alongside a J-beta primer mix, a sample-barcoded 5' primer served in a second PCR lasting roughly 7 to 12 cycles. TCRdb re-analysed the 5' RACE reads in MiXCR, keeping a single row per CDR3 protein. The sample has about 930,000 distinct CDR3 sequences; 25% to 35% are singletons. General study results and limits: The study found more naive CD4+ cells and higher diversity in long-lived than aged donors.

The CDR3 totals 13 residues. Germline V gene lookup returns CDR1 MNHNY and CDR2 SVGAGI (reference sequence). Trimming removed 8 bases from V and 6 bases from J, with 14 bases in between. Worth noting for this clonotype: Its target is unknown.

These data are also associated with another study on T cells of mothers and their children. That investigation notes: The donor cohort consisted of a few healthy Caucasian mothers and their six children. Overlap in related mother-child pairs always slightly exceeded unrelated pairs, never significantly.

This clonotype was obtained from a woman aged 40-49 years in good health. Sequenced sample: blood. V usage is TRBV6-6 and J usage is TRBJ1-5; D is undetermined. CDR3 nucleotides: TGTGCCAGCGGTAGAAAGGTGATTCAGCCCCAGCATTTT. Translating gives CASGRKVIQPQHF.